This entry features one T cell receptor beta chain sequence. The antigen is unknown. This CDR3 is 13 amino acids long. Looked up from germline, CDR1 is MGHRA and CDR2 is YSYEKL. With 0 bases removed from V and 0 bases from J, the gap between germline ends came to 3 bases. This record belongs to a study of T cells in Graves' hyperthyroidism and ophthalmopathy. Points from the study as a whole: Most expanded thyroid clonotypes above 0.001 recurred in blood.

Template material for amplifying TCR beta CDR3 regions consisted of RNA transcripts. The HTBI primer set served for first-round RT-PCR of the TCR CDR3. TCRdb used MiXCR to reprocess the multiplex PCR reads, holding one entry per CDR3 protein. The repertoire includes under 700,000 distinct CDR3 sequences, about half of them detected once, and just under 8.5% sits in the top ten. Newly diagnosed hyperthyroidism patients aged 18 to 65 years had disease lasting under 2 months. This TCR was recovered from a woman under 30 with Graves' hyperthyroidism. The sample comprised peripheral blood or thyroid tissue (not recorded which). The chain recombines TRBV4-1 with TRBJ2-7; no definite D call. The CDR3: CASSQEASYEQYF. Here the CDR3 DNA reads TGCGCCAGCAGCCAAGAGGCCTCCTACGAGCAGTACTTC.